These 25 T cell receptor beta chains were sequenced from one sample in a study of tumor-infiltrating lymphocytes in oesophageal squamous cell carcinoma. TCRdb called the PCR reads again in MiXCR, with one record for every CDR3 protein. Seen here are 8,500 to 14,000 distinct CDR3 sequences, about 60% observed once, and the top ten hold roughly a quarter. Sequencing was done on a sample of esophageal tumor tissue. The receptor set was obtained from a male donor with esophageal squamous cell carcinoma.

The genes are TRBV18 and TRBJ2-1; 8 nucleotides match TRBD1. Germline values: CDR1 KGHSH, CDR2 LQKENI. V gave up 3 bases and J gave up 0 bases; unmatched junction bases: 16. The CDR3 covers 20 residues. The CDR3 here is CASSPQNRGRRKSSYNEQFF. The CDR3 region has the DNA TGTGCCAGCTCACCGCAAAACAGGGGGAGGAGGAAGAGCTCCTACAATGAGCAGTTCTTC.

The chain recombines TRBV7-2 with TRBJ2-7, with 11 bases matching TRBD2. The ends lost 5 bases at V and 7 bases at J; junction bases unmatched: 13. The CDR3 runs to 16 residues. Germline CDR1 reads SGHTA; CDR2 reads FQGNSA. The chain's CDR3 is CASSPQGLAESNEQYF. For the CDR3, the DNA is TGTGCCAGCAGCCCACAGGGACTAGCGGAGTCCAATGAGCAGTACTTC.

The CDR3 is CASSLDGELFF. The CDR3, as DNA: TGTGCCAGCAGCTTAGATGGGGAGCTGTTTTTT. This sequence joins TRBV13 and TRBJ2-2; D not resolved. Germline lookup yields CDR1 PRHDT and CDR2 FYEKMQ (reference sequence). CDR3 length equals 11 residues. The V end lost 1 base, the J end lost 8 bases, and 2 bases lay between the germline ends.

In this sample, this clonotype is medium-sized (0.01 to 0.1%). The V gene is TRBV7-3, the J gene TRBJ2-7; TRBD2 matches 8 bases. Germline V gene lookup returns CDR1 SGHTA and CDR2 FQGTGA. V gave up 5 bases and J gave up 7 bases; unmatched junction bases: 13. The CDR3 loop spans 15 amino acids. This CDR3 reads CASSPLAGSYNEQYF. CDR3 bases: TGTGCCAGCAGCCCCTTAGCGGGGTCCTACAATGAGCAGTACTTC.

As regards this clonotype: Since no conserved phenylalanine or tryptophan closes the CDR3, a read error is the likely cause. The DNA is omitted, as the CDR3 cannot be located on it reliably, and the CDR3 follows TCRdb's listing. The chain links TRBV7-8 to TRBJ2-3; the table's D call TRBD1 went unverified against the DNA. Including both end residues, the CDR3 is 18 amino acids long. Germline V gene data show CDR1 as SGHVS and CDR2 as FQNEAQ. CDR3 sequence reads: CASSLLLSGPYNEQYFGA.

By its share, this clonotype is medium-sized. This may be a read error: a much more frequent sequence differs by one nucleotide. The chain links TRBV7-2 to TRBJ2-5, with 7 bases matching TRBD2. This CDR3 has 15 amino acids. Germline V gene lookup returns CDR1 SGHTA and CDR2 FQGNSA. V lost 2 bases to trimming and J lost 11 bases; unmatched junction nucleotides: 14. CDR3 loop: CASSLYPSGGNEQYF. In DNA, the CDR3 is TGTGCCAGCAGCTTATACCCTAGCGGAGGCAATGAGCAGTACTTC. Filled out from reference TRBV7-2 and TRBJ2-5, the complete variable domain reads GAGVSQSPSNKVTEKGKDVELRCDPISGHTALYWYRQSLGQGLEFLIYFQGNSAPDKSGLPSDRFSAERTGGSVSTLTIQRTQQEDSAVYLCASSLYPSGGNEQYFGPGTRLLVL.

Remarks on this clonotype: The junction does not match germline at one end; this may be a read error. The V call is TRBV7-7, the J call TRBJ2-1, with a possible D match to TRBD1 (5 bases). The CDR3 totals 13 residues. The germline V gene has CDR1 SSHAT and CDR2 FNYEAQ (reference sequence). This chain's CDR3 is CASSLVGQGEQFF. The DNA for the CDR3 is TGTGCTAGCAGCTTAGTAGGACAAGGGGAGCAGTTCTTC.

This sequence joins TRBV7-9 and TRBJ2-7; 9 bases are a match to TRBD1. V gave up 1 base and J gave up 7 bases; unmatched junction bases: 5. CDR1 and CDR2 (germline): SEHNR, FQNEAQ (reference sequence). The CDR3 spans 14 residues. For the CDR3, the DNA is TGTGCCAGCAGCTTAGACGGGACAGGGCGAGAGCAGTACTTC. Protein product: CASSLDGTGREQYF.

This clonotype is labeled large (0.1 to 1%). The chain combines TRBV11-3 with TRBJ2-5; D gene ambiguous. CDR1 and CDR2 from the germline V gene are SGHNT and YENEEA. The CDR3 has 12 residues. V was shortened by 3 bases and J by 7 bases, with 9 bases between the two germline ends. This chain's CDR3 is CASSFDGGTQYF. The CDR3 DNA is TGTGCCAGCAGCTTCGACGGCGGGACCCAGTACTTC.

This chain uses TRBV7-4 with TRBJ2-6, with D possibly TRBD1 on 6 matching bases. The DNA end favors TRBJ2-4, so the J call may be wrong. Per germline, CDR1 SGHVT and CDR2 SQSDAQ. The CDR3 sequence is 15 residues long. CDR3 nucleotide sequence: TGTGCCAGCAGCCCCGGGCCAGGGACACTGGGCATTCAGTACTTC. This sequence encodes CASSPGPGTLGIQYF.

Ten or more counts support this clonotype. This chain joins TRBV10-3 and TRBJ2-3; D is uncertain. The CDR3 has 15 residues. Trimming stripped 10 bases from V and 2 bases from J, with 19 bases between. The germline V gene has CDR1 ENHRY and CDR2 SYGVKD. The CDR3 protein is CATRGASTTTDTQYF. The CDR3, as DNA: TGTGCCACCCGAGGAGCGAGTACCACCACAGATACGCAGTATTTT.

This clonotype was observed a few times. The rearrangement uses TRBV7-2 and TRBJ2-1; a possible D gene is TRBD2 (5 bases). The V gene lost 5 bases and the J gene lost 9 bases, with 17 bases spanning the gap. Germline CDR1 SGHTA, CDR2 FQGNSA. There are 14 residues in the CDR3. The CDR3: CASSQQLVLLEQFF. As DNA, the CDR3 is TGTGCCAGCAGCCAACAACTAGTTCTACTTGAGCAGTTCTTC.

By sample fraction, this clonotype is medium-sized. An end of the junction does not agree with germline; a read error may underlie this. V is TRBV7-6 and J is TRBJ2-7; TRBD1 matches 10 bases. Germline values: CDR1 SGHVS, CDR2 FNYEAQ. The CDR3 sequence is 16 residues long. In DNA form, the CDR3 reads TGTGCCAGCAGCCGACAGGGGGCGAATACGAATTCACCCCTCCACTTC. Translating it yields CASSRQGANTNSPLHF. Full variable domain (rest looked up from reference TRBV7-6 and TRBJ2-7): GAGVSQSPRYKVTKRGQDVALRCDPISGHVSLYWYRQALGQGPEFLTYFNYEAQQDKSGLPNDRFSAERPEGSISTLTIQRTEQRDSAMYRCASSRQGANTNSPLHFGPGTRLTVT.

This clonotype was seen a few times. V usage is TRBV7-2 and J usage is TRBJ2-5, with D perhaps TRBD2 (5 bases). The germline V and J ends were trimmed by 2 bases and 4 bases, with 11 bases remaining between them. The CDR3 is 14 amino acids. From germline, CDR1 is SGHTA and CDR2 FQGNSA. CDR3: CASSLSRGIETQYF. As DNA, the CDR3 is TGTGCCAGCAGCTTATCTCGGGGAATAGAGACCCAGTACTTC.

The chain has TRBV7-2 and TRBJ2-5, with 8 bases lining up with TRBD1. The closer fit of TRBJ2-7 to the DNA end suggests the J call may be wrong. The CDR3 totals 14 residues. Germline V gene sequence: CDR1 SGHTA, CDR2 FQGNSA. The CDR3 coding sequence is TGTGCCAGCAGGGAGACCGGGACAGGCCCCGAGCAGTACTTC. Translated, it gives CASRETGTGPEQYF.

By share of the sample, this clonotype is medium-sized. Given the absence of the conserved phenylalanine or tryptophan at the CDR3 end, a read error is likely. The DNA is left out, because the CDR3 cannot be placed on it with certainty; the CDR3 is given as TCRdb lists it. The J gene is TRBJ2-2, the V gene TRBV6-6; the DNA was not compared with TRBD2, the D call given in the table. The CDR3 length equals 9 residues, ends included. CDR1 and CDR2 from the germline V gene are MNHNY and SVGAGI (reference sequence). This chain's CDR3 is CASSYSGLA.

This clonotype was detected only a few times. At one end the junction does not follow the germline gene, possibly because of a read error. The chain uses TRBV7-9 and TRBJ2-6; TRBD1 agrees at 7 bases. Germline CDR1 SEHNR, CDR2 FQNEAQ (reference sequence). The CDR3 runs to 19 residues. DNA of the CDR3: TGTGCCAGCAGTTTCGATTGGGACAGCGAGAGCTCTGGGGCCAACGTCCTGACTTTT. This sequence encodes CASSFDWDSESSGANVLTF.

The rearrangement links TRBV7-3 to TRBJ2-3; D remains unclear. Judging by the DNA end, TRBJ2-1 fits better; the J call may be wrong. The CDR3 runs 12 residues. Germline V gene sequence: CDR1 SGHTA, CDR2 FQGTGA. CDR3 sequence reads: CASSRYSNEQFF. The CDR3 region has the DNA TGTGCCAGCAGTCGTTATAGCAATGAGCAGTTCTTC.

The CDR3 region has the DNA TGTGCCAGCAGCGCCACTAGGTGGGAGACCCAGTACTTC. As protein: CASSATRWETQYF. The gene calls are TRBV7-8 and TRBJ2-5, with TRBD2 as a possible D gene (5 bases). CDR1 and CDR2 from the germline V gene are SGHVS and FQNEAQ. The CDR3 extends over 13 amino acids. V was trimmed by 5 bases and J by 5 bases, leaving 12 bases between them.

By share, this clonotype ranks as large. The V call is TRBV7-2, the J call TRBJ1-4; perhaps TRBD1 as D (6 bases). The CDR3 covers 14 residues. Germline-derived CDR1 and CDR2 are SGHTA and FQGNSA. V dropped 5 bases and J dropped 5 bases, with 12 bases sitting between them. CDR3 nucleotide sequence: TGTGCCAGCAGCCGCGACAGGATAAATGAAAAACTGTTTTTT. This sequence encodes CASSRDRINEKLFF.

For this clonotype: No conserved phenylalanine or tryptophan is present at the end of the CDR3, so a read error is the likely explanation. The DNA is omitted, as the CDR3 cannot be located on it reliably, and the CDR3 follows TCRdb's listing. This rearrangement joins TRBV7-2 to TRBJ2-4; the table gives TRBD2 as D, unverified against the DNA. Germline V lookup: CDR1 SGHTA, CDR2 FQGNSA. From its first to its last residue, the CDR3 has 9 amino acids. CDR3 loop: CASSLSITS.

The chain recombines TRBV5-6 with TRBJ1-2, with D possibly TRBD1 on 5 matching bases. V dropped 3 bases and J dropped 0 bases, with 9 bases sitting between them. Germline V gene lookup returns CDR1 SGHDT and CDR2 YYEEEE. This CDR3 has 14 amino acids. DNA of the CDR3: TGTGCCAGCAGCTATGGGGCCCCTAACTATGGCTACACCTTC. It specifies CASSYGAPNYGYTF.

V usage is TRBV18 and J usage is TRBJ2-7; 9 nucleotides align to TRBD1. The J call is uncertain, as TRBJ2-1 better fits the DNA end. Germline loops: CDR1 KGHSH, CDR2 LQKENI. The CDR3 is 15 amino acids. The CDR3 DNA reads TGTGCCAGCTCACTAGGGACAGGGTTTCCGTATGAGCAGTTCTTC. This encodes CASSLGTGFPYEQFF.

Ten or more counts support this clonotype. The chain's CDR3 is CASSSGLVGYNEQYF. In DNA, the CDR3 is TGTGCCAGCAGCAGCGGACTAGTTGGGTACAATGAGCAGTACTTC. The chain links TRBV7-2 to TRBJ2-5; 7 bases match TRBD2. CDR1 is SGHTA, CDR2 FQGNSA, per germline. There are 15 residues in the CDR3. Germline trimming cut 5 bases from V and 11 bases from J; bases unmatched to any gene: 17. Supplemented by reference TRBV7-2 and TRBJ2-5, the full variable domain reads GAGVSQSPSNKVTEKGKDVELRCDPISGHTALYWYRQSLGQGLEFLIYFQGNSAPDKSGLPSDRFSAERTGGSVSTLTIQRTQQEDSAVYLCASSSGLVGYNEQYFGPGTRLLVL.

This clonotype appeared once. CDR3 protein: CASRGTSGRGNEQFF. The CDR3 DNA follows: TGTGCCAGCAGGGGGACTAGCGGGAGAGGGAATGAGCAGTTCTTC. The V and J genes are TRBV12-3 or TRBV12-4 and TRBJ2-1; 14 nucleotides agree with TRBD2. The CDR3 sequence is 15 residues long. Trimming at V came to 6 bases and at J to 7 bases, leaving 5 bases not matched to a gene.